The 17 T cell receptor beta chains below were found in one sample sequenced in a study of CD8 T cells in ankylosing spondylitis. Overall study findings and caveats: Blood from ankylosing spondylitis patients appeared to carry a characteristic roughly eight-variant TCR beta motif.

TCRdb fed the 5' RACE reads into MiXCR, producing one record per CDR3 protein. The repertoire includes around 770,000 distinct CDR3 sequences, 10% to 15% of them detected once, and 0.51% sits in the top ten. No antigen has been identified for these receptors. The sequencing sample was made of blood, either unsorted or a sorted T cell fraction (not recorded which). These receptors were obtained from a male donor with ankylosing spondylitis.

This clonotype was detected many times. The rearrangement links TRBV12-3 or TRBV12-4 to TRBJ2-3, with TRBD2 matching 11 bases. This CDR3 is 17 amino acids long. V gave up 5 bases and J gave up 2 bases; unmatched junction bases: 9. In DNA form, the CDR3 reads TGTGCCAGCAGTCCCCCGCCGGGACTAGCGGACACAGATACGCAGTATTTT. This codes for CASSPPPGLADTDTQYF.

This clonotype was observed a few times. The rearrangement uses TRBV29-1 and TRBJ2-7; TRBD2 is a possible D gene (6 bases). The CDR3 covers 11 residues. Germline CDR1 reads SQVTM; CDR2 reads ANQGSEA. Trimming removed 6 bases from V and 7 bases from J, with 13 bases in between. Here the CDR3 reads CSVGSAGEQYF. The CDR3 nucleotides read TGCAGCGTCGGGAGTGCGGGGGAGCAGTACTTC.

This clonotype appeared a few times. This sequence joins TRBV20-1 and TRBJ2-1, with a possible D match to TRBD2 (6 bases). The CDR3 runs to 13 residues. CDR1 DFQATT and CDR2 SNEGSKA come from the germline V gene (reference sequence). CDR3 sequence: CTLSSGAGNEQFF. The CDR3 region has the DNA TGCACCCTATCGTCGGGAGCTGGGAATGAGCAGTTCTTC.

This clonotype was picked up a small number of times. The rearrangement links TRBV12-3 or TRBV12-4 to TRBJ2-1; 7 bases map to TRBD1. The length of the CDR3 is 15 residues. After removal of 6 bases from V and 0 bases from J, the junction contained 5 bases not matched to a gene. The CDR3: CASRKGQSSYNEQFF. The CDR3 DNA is TGTGCCAGCAGAAAGGGACAGAGCTCCTACAATGAGCAGTTCTTC.

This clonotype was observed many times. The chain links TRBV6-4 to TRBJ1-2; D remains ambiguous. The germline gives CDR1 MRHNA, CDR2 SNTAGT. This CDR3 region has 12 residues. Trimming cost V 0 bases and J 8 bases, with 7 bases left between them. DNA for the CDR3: TGTGCCAGCAGTGACTCTCGAAGAGGCTACACCTTC. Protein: CASSDSRRGYTF.

CDR3 in DNA: TGCAGTGCTAGAGATCCGGAACGCAATGAGCAGTTCTTC. This translates into CSARDPERNEQFF. The chain is built from TRBV20-1 and TRBJ2-1, with D hard to call. Germline V CDR1 and CDR2: DFQATT, SNEGSKA (reference sequence). V lost 0 bases and J 6 bases, leaving 9 bases between the germline ends. The CDR3 loop spans 13 amino acids.

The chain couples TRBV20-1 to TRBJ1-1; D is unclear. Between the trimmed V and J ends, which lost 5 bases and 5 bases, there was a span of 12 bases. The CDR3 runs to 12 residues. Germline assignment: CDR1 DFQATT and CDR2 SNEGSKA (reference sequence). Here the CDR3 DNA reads TGCAGTGCTCCCCCCTGGGAAACTGAAGCTTTCTTT. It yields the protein CSAPPWETEAFF.

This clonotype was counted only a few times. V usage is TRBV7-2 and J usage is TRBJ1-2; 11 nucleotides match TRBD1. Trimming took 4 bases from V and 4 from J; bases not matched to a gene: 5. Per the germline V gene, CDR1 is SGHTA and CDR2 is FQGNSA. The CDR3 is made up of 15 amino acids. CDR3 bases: TGTGCCAGCAGCTCCACAGGGACAGGGGGCTATGGCTACACCTTC. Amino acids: CASSSTGTGGYGYTF.

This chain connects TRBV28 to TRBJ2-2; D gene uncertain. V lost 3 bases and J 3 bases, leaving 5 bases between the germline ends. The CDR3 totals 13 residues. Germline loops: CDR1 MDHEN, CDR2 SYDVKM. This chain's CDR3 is CASSFGYTGELFF. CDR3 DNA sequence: TGTGCCAGCAGTTTCGGATACACCGGGGAGCTGTTTTTT.

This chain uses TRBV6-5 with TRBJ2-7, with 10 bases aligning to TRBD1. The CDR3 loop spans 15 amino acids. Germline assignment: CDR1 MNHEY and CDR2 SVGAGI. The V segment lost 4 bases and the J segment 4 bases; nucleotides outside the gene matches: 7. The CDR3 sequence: CASSFLTGGSYEQYF. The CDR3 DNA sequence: TGTGCCAGCAGTTTTCTGACAGGGGGCAGTTACGAGCAGTACTTC.

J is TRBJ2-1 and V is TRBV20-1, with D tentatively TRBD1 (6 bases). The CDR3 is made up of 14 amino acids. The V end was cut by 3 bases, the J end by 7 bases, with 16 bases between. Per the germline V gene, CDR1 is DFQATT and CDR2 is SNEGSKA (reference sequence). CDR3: CSARMDRVGNEQFF. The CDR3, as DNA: TGCAGTGCTAGGATGGACAGAGTGGGGAATGAGCAGTTCTTC.

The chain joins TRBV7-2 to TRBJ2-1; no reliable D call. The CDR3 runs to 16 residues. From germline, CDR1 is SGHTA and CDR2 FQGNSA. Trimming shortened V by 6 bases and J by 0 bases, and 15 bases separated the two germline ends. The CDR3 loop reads CASRTHPSSSYNEQFF. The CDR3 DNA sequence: TGTGCCAGCAGAACCCACCCCTCCAGCTCCTACAATGAGCAGTTCTTC. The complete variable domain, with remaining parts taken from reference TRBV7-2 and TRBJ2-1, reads GAGVSQSPSNKVTEKGKDVELRCDPISGHTALYWYRQSLGQGLEFLIYFQGNSAPDKSGLPSDRFSAERTGGSVSTLTIQRTQQEDSAVYLCASRTHPSSSYNEQFFGPGTRLTVL.

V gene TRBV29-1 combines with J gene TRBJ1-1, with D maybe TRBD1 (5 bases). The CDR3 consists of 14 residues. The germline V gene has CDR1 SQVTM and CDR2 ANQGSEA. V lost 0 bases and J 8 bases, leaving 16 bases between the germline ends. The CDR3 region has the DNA TGCAGCGTTGAAGATGTGGGGGTGGGGGAAGAAGCTTTCTTT. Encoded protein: CSVEDVGVGEEAFF.

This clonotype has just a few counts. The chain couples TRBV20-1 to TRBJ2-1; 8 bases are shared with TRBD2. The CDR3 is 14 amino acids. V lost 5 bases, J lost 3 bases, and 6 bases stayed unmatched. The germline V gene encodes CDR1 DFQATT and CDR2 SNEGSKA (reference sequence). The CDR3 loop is CSAPPGTSYNEQFF. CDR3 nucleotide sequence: TGCAGTGCTCCCCCCGGGACTAGCTACAATGAGCAGTTCTTC.

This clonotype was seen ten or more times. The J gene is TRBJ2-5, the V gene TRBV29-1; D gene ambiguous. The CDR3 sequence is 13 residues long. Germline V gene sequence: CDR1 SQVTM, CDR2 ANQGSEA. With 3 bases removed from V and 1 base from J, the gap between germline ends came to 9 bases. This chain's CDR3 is CSVDRGTQETQYF. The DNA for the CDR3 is TGCAGCGTTGACCGAGGTACCCAAGAGACCCAGTACTTC.

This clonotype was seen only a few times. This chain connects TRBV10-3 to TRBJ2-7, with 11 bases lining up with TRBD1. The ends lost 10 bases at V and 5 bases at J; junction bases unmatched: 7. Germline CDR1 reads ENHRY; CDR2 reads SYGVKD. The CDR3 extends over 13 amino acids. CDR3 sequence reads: CATAGQGVHEQYF. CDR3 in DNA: TGTGCCACCGCGGGACAGGGGGTCCACGAGCAGTACTTC.

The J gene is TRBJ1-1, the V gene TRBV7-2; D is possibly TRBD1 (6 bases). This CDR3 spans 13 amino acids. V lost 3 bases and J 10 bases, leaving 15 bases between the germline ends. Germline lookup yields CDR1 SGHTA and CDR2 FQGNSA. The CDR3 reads CASSFVQGSVAFF. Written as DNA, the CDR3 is TGTGCCAGCAGCTTCGTACAGGGTTCTGTAGCTTTCTTT.